This T cell receptor (beta chain) was obtained from a study of T cell repertoires in cytomegalovirus infection. Worth noting for this clonotype: Its cognate antigen is unknown.

TCRdb independently ran MiXCR on the reads; one entry per CDR3 protein. The sample carries roughly 920,000 distinct CDR3 sequences, 30% to 40% recorded once. V lost 6 bases, J lost 0 bases, and 14 bases lay in between. Germline V gene sequence: CDR1 KGHSH, CDR2 LQKENI. This CDR3 has 15 amino acids. The source was cultured CD8+ T cells from PBMCs, collected from culture after CMV antigen stimulation. The receptor comes from a human donor in good health (CMV status not recorded). Some clones in this sample may be carry-over from other donors' samples. The chain couples TRBV18 to TRBJ1-1; D not resolved. The DNA of the CDR3 is TGTGCCAGCTCCCCGTCGAAGTTCATGAACACTGAAGCTTTCTTT. Amino acids: CASSPSKFMNTEAFF.